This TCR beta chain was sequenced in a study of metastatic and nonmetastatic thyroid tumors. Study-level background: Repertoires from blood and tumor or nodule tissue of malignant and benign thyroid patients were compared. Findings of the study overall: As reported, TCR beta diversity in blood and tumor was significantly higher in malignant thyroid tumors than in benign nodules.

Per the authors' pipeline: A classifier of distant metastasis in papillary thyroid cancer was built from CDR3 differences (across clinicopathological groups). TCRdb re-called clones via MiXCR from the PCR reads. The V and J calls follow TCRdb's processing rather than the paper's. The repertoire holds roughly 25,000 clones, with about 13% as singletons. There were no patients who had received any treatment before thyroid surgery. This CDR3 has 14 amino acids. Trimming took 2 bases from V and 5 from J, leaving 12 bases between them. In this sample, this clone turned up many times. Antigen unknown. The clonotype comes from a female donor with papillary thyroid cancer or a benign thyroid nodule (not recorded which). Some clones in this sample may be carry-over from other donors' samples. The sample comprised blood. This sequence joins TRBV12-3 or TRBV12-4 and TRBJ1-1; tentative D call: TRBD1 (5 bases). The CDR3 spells CASSLMQGVTEAFF. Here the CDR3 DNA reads TGTGCCAGCAGTTTAATGCAGGGTGTTACTGAAGCTTTCTTT.